This T cell receptor (beta chain) was captured by sequencing in a study of T cell responses to AZD1222 COVID-19 vaccine (dated by TCRdb to the early 2020s). Background for the entire study: TCR sequencing covered 233 trial participants: nearly 210 given two doses of AZD1222 and approximately 26 given two doses of MenACWY control vaccine. Enrollment into the trials was organized by age into subgroups of 18-55, 56-69 and 70-plus years, and those subgroups contained roughly 150, 30 and 60 TCR-sequenced participants, respectively. Results and caveats for the whole study, not just this receptor: Conclusions about previously exposed vaccinees were limited because only six or seven AZD1222 recipients were SARS-CoV-2 seropositive at baseline. Nearly half of unique spike-specific TCRs reportedly recognized epitopes outside regions mutated in the B.1.351 and B.1.1.7 variants. After two AZD1222 doses, both the breadth and the depth of spike-specific TCRs were significantly higher than at day 0 and than in MenACWY recipients. Most participants were white British and females outnumbered males, and the authors suggested that clonal diversity may have been underestimated. The 56-69-year group was small, and its depth increase did not reach significance, likely because of low power. No day 14 peak-response samples were available, so repertoires were characterized only after the peak T cell response. Vaccine-associated CD4 TCRs spanned the whole spike protein, with dominant responses in regions 160-218 and 743-854.

Note on this clone: This clone's antigen is unknown. Base quality data are lacking; no much larger clone is found one base away.

This specimen's time point label, interpreted: about 28 days (+/-7) after the second vaccine dose. The meaning of the sample's treatment or condition label: meningococcal conjugate vaccine given as trial control. Vaccinee samples were obtained from the UK trials COV001 and COV002, which included a single-blind randomized controlled phase 2/3 trial of AZD1222 (ChAdOx1 nCoV-19) in healthy adults. Trial participant PBMC samples were collected at day 0 and day 28 after the second dose for TCRbeta chain sequencing. CDR1 and CDR2 are read off the germline V gene as SGHRS and YFSETQ. The CDR3 measures 16 amino acids from cysteine to phenylalanine. Only the CDR3 region is kept as DNA, spanning 48 bases read in frame from base 1. Trimming at the junction amounts to 4 bases on V and 7 bases on J, and the germline ends lie 21 bases apart. The CDR3 regions of human TCRbeta chains were analyzed by immunosequencing. The study's processing was this. Repertoire TCRs were matched against a reference library of SARS-CoV-2-specific TCRs generated with the MIRA antigen-specificity platform. Breadth was defined as the fraction of unique TCRs that were SARS-CoV-2-associated. Depth was defined as the fraction of total T cells that were SARS-CoV-2-associated. Each spike-specific TCR was assigned to its reactive spike region and to a CD4 or CD8 class using the MIRA data. Log10-transformed breadth and depth values were compared by one-way ANOVA with Sidak's multiple comparisons tests. Imported from immuneACCESS, the table was reduced by TCRdb to in-frame sequences with V and J called. These copies leave out some clones; in studies compared against another copy, an unresolved V gene accounts for under half, and the cause of the remainder is not known. D and trimming come from the DNA, and the V and J calls and clone size come from that table. In all, the sample holds 130,000 to 150,000 clones, and roughly 88% of those were seen once. About 5% of the sample belongs to the ten largest clones.

The TCR comes from an adult who received the MenACWY meningococcal vaccine as a control. The chain is encoded by TRBV5-1 joined to TRBJ2-1; the D gene is tentatively TRBD1 or TRBD2, each matching 6 bases. The specimen was peripheral blood, collected 28 days after the second dose of the MenACWY control vaccine. CDR3 protein: CASSVYPGDIRNEQFF. The bases are TGCGCCAGCAGCGTTTATCCGGGGGACATTAGGAATGAGCAGTTCTTC.